The 28 T cell receptor beta chains reported below all come from one sample, sequenced in a study of cytomegalovirus exposure and HLA in healthy donors. The PCR ran on 60 Vbeta and 13 Jbeta primers. Assay: immunoSEQ multiplex PCR; the TCRdb copy retains only in-frame clones and omits some. This table has around 91,000 clones, 86% appearing once. Specimen: PBMCs. The receptors originated from a man between 25 and 39 years old in good health and CMV-seropositive.

The V and J genes are TRBV28 and TRBJ1-1; D call uncertain. Germline V gene data show CDR1 as MDHEN and CDR2 as SYDVKM. Trimming stripped 3 bases from V and 1 base from J, with 27 bases between. The CDR3 is 20 amino acids. The CDR3 region has the DNA TGTGCCAGCAGTTTCAAAACGTGGCAGATAATAGGAGGGAAGAACACTGAAGCTTTCTTT. This gives the protein CASSFKTWQIIGGKNTEAFF.

This chain connects TRBV5-1 to TRBJ1-4, with D tentatively TRBD1 (5 bases). The V end was cut by 1 base, the J end by 4 bases, with 5 bases between. CDR1 SGHRS and CDR2 YFSETQ come from the germline V gene. The CDR3 contains 13 residues. Here the CDR3 reads CASSLQGNEKLFF. CDR3 nucleotide sequence: TGCGCCAGCAGCTTGCAGGGTAATGAAAAACTGTTTTTT.

This chain joins TRBV6-5 and TRBJ1-1; 8 bases are a match to TRBD1. The V and J ends lost 0 bases and 5 bases, in that order; junction bases with no gene match: 5. Looked up from germline, CDR1 is MNHEY and CDR2 is SVGAGI. The CDR3 has 15 amino acids. The CDR3 nucleotides read TGTGCCAGCAGTTACTCGACAGGGGTTTGGACTGAAGCTTTCTTT. This gives the protein CASSYSTGVWTEAFF.

V and J are TRBV7-9 and TRBJ2-2, with 11 bases identical to TRBD1. The V gene's germline CDR1 is SEHNR and CDR2 FQNEAQ (reference sequence). This CDR3 has 16 residues. V lost 3 bases to trimming and J lost 5 bases; unmatched junction nucleotides: 5. Here the CDR3 DNA reads TGTGCCAGCAGCTTCGGACAGGGGGCGCGAACCGGGGAGCTGTTTTTT. Its translation is CASSFGQGARTGELFF.

The chain combines TRBV9 with TRBJ1-1; D may be TRBD1 (6 bases). CDR1 and CDR2 (germline): SGDLS, YYNGEE. Trimming shortened V by 3 bases and J by 0 bases, and 6 bases separated the two germline ends. The CDR3 sequence is 13 residues long. The CDR3 spells CASSGQVNTEAFF. For the CDR3, the DNA is TGTGCCAGCAGCGGACAGGTGAACACTGAAGCTTTCTTT. The full variable domain, completed using reference TRBV9 and TRBJ1-1, is DSGVTQTPKHLITATGQRVTLRCSPRSGDLSVYWYQQSLDQGLQFLIQYYNGEERAKGNILERFSAQQFPDLHSELNLSSLELGDSALYFCASSGQVNTEAFFGQGTRLTVV.

V and J are TRBV18 and TRBJ2-2; tentatively, D is TRBD1 (6 bases). This CDR3 comprises 15 residues. The ends were cut back, 6 bases at V and 4 bases at J, with 15 bases in the middle. The germline V gene has CDR1 KGHSH and CDR2 LQKENI. The CDR3 sequence: CASSLAGTITGELFF. The DNA of the CDR3 is TGTGCCAGCTCGCTTGCCGGGACAATCACCGGGGAGCTGTTTTTT.

This chain joins TRBV28 and TRBJ2-1; a weak D match, TRBD1 (5 bases). This CDR3 spans 16 amino acids. Germline V gene lookup returns CDR1 MDHEN and CDR2 SYDVKM. V was trimmed by 3 bases and J by 1 base, leaving 13 bases between them. The CDR3 here is CASSFQGPLSYNEQFF. The CDR3 DNA sequence: TGTGCCAGCAGTTTTCAGGGTCCCTTATCCTACAATGAGCAGTTCTTC.

The chain joins TRBV10-3 to TRBJ2-7, with D possibly being TRBD2 (5 bases). Trimming removed 5 bases from V and 7 bases from J, with 15 bases in between. The germline V gene encodes CDR1 ENHRY and CDR2 SYGVKD. The CDR3 runs to 13 residues. The CDR3 nucleotides read TGTGCCATCAGTCACGAGGTGCTAGCAGAGCAGTACTTC. Amino acid sequence: CAISHEVLAEQYF.

This chain uses TRBV4-1 with TRBJ1-6; D gene uncertain. Trimming took off 2 bases at V and 0 bases at J, with 14 bases between the two ends. The germline V gene has CDR1 MGHRA and CDR2 YSYEKL. CDR3 size: 18 residues. The CDR3 DNA sequence: TGCGCCAGCAGCCAAAGAGGCGGAGATAGCTCCTATAATTCACCCCTCCACTTT. Its translation is CASSQRGGDSSYNSPLHF.

V gene TRBV27 combines with J gene TRBJ1-2; no firm D call. Looked up from germline, CDR1 is MNHEY and CDR2 is SMNVEV (reference sequence). V was clipped by 3 bases and J by 2 bases, with 13 bases between them. The CDR3 contains 15 residues. CDR3 sequence: CASSFIRGPNYGYTF. The DNA for the CDR3 is TGTGCCAGCAGTTTTATTCGCGGGCCGAACTATGGCTACACCTTC.

The chain couples TRBV10-2 to TRBJ2-5; D is undetermined. CDR3 size: 15 residues. The V gene lost 4 bases and the J gene lost 5 bases, with 17 bases spanning the gap. Germline V gene sequence: CDR1 WSHSY, CDR2 SAAADI. The CDR3 here is CASSGGWAGGETQYF. The CDR3 coding sequence is TGCGCCAGCAGTGGTGGCTGGGCCGGTGGGGAGACCCAGTACTTC.

This chain links TRBV9 with TRBJ1-3; 7 bases agree with TRBD1. This CDR3 contains 17 residues. Germline V gives CDR1 SGDLS, CDR2 YYNGEE. The V gene end was trimmed by 3 bases and the J gene end by 0 bases; junction bases not matched to a gene: 9. As DNA, the CDR3 is TGTGCCAGCAGCGAAGCACCGGGACAGCTCTCTGGAAACACCATATATTTT. As protein: CASSEAPGQLSGNTIYF.

The rearrangement joins TRBV5-5 to TRBJ2-7; 9 bases map to TRBD1. V gave up 3 bases and J gave up 5 bases; unmatched junction bases: 6. CDR3 length equals 14 residues. Germline V lookup: CDR1 SGHKS, CDR2 YYEKEE (reference sequence). The CDR3 DNA sequence: TGTGCCAGCAGCTGGGGGACAGGGTCGGACGAGCAGTACTTC. Translation: CASSWGTGSDEQYF.

CDR3 nucleotide sequence: TGTGCCATCAAGCCCGGGACAGGGTCCTACGAGCAGTACTTC. Translation gives CAIKPGTGSYEQYF. The chain couples TRBV10-3 to TRBJ2-7; TRBD1 matches at 9 bases. With V trimmed by 7 bases and J by 1 base, 5 bases remained unmatched. CDR1 and CDR2 (germline): ENHRY, SYGVKD. The length of the CDR3 is 14 residues.

The chain links TRBV28 to TRBJ2-7, with 9 bases identical to TRBD1. The CDR3 totals 17 residues. V lost 3 bases and J lost 2; bases outside the gene matches: 11. In germline, CDR1 is MDHEN, CDR2 SYDVKM. The CDR3 bases are TGTGCCAGCAGTTTTGCCTTGTCCGGACAGGGGACCTACGAGCAGTACTTC. Its translation is CASSFALSGQGTYEQYF.

This chain joins TRBV5-4 and TRBJ2-7; D not resolved. Trimming removed 4 bases at V and 6 bases at J, with 20 bases between. Per the germline V gene, CDR1 is SGHNT and CDR2 is YYREEE (reference sequence). The CDR3 totals 15 residues. The DNA of the CDR3 is TGTGCCAGCAGCCTCGCAACAACCTCCTCTAGCGAGCAGTACTTC. Protein product: CASSLATTSSSEQYF.

The chain joins TRBV28 to TRBJ1-5; TRBD1 agrees at 8 bases. Trimming took 2 bases from V and 5 from J; bases not matched to a gene: 5. The CDR3 runs 15 residues. Germline CDR1 is MDHEN and CDR2 is SYDVKM. For the CDR3, the DNA is TGTGCCAGCAGTTTACCCCTGACAGGGGATCAGCCCCAGCATTTT. Its translation: CASSLPLTGDQPQHF.

The chain carries TRBV7-3 and TRBJ2-1; 8 bases agree with TRBD2. Germline V lookup: CDR1 SGHTA, CDR2 FQGTGA. Trimming at V came to 4 bases and at J to 7 bases, leaving 6 bases not matched to a gene. The CDR3 is 14 residues long. Here the CDR3 DNA reads TGTGCCAGCAGCTCCTCGGGGGGGCCGAATGAGCAGTTCTTC. Its protein is CASSSSGGPNEQFF. The full variable domain, rest sourced from reference TRBV7-3 and TRBJ2-1, is GAGVSQTPSNKVTEKGKYVELRCDPISGHTALYWYRQSLGQGPEFLIYFQGTGAADDSGLPNDRFFAVRPEGSVSTLKIQRTERGDSAVYLCASSSSGGPNEQFFGPGTRLTVL.

V is TRBV7-9 and J is TRBJ1-3, with D maybe TRBD1 (5 bases). With 5 bases removed from V and 8 bases from J, the gap between germline ends came to 16 bases. Germline assignment: CDR1 SEHNR and CDR2 FQNEAQ (reference sequence). This CDR3 is built from 14 residues. CDR3 bases: TGTGCCAGCAGCCCCCAGGGTTCGGAAGACACCATATATTTT. Encoded protein: CASSPQGSEDTIYF. Together with reference TRBV7-9 and TRBJ1-3, the CDR3 gives the full variable domain: DTGVSQNPRHKITKRGQNVTFRCDPISEHNRLYWYRQTLGQGPEFLTYFQNEAQLEKSRLLSDRFSAERPKGSFSTLEIQRTEQGDSAMYLCASSPQGSEDTIYFGEGSWLTVV.

The chain employs TRBV4-1 and TRBJ1-1, with 7 positions matching TRBD1. The CDR3 contains 14 residues. Germline trimming cut 0 bases from V and 8 bases from J; bases unmatched to any gene: 6. The V gene's germline CDR1 is MGHRA and CDR2 YSYEKL. The CDR3 loop reads CASSQETGHLEAFF. CDR3 in DNA: TGCGCCAGCAGCCAAGAGACAGGGCACCTAGAAGCTTTCTTT.

The V and J genes are TRBV19 and TRBJ1-2, with 9 bases fitting TRBD1. The CDR3 has 13 amino acids. V lost 9 bases and J lost 4; bases outside the gene matches: 6. Germline V lookup: CDR1 LNHDA, CDR2 SQIVND (reference sequence). The CDR3 DNA reads TGTGCCAGCCGGGACAGGGTAGGCTATGGCTACACCTTC. It is translated as CASRDRVGYGYTF.

The rearrangement links TRBV6-1 to TRBJ2-5; 10 nucleotides line up with TRBD2. Germline values: CDR1 MNHNS, CDR2 SASEGT. The junction had 5 bases not matched to a gene; V was cut back by 6 bases and J by 4 bases. CDR3 length: 14 residues. The CDR3 sequence: CASRGLAAVETQYF. DNA of the CDR3: TGTGCCAGCAGAGGACTAGCGGCTGTAGAGACCCAGTACTTC.

The chain recombines TRBV27 with TRBJ2-1, with 7 bases lining up with TRBD1. Losses at the gene ends were 6 bases for V and 0 bases for J; bases not matched to a gene: 8. The CDR3 consists of 16 residues. The germline V gene encodes CDR1 MNHEY and CDR2 SMNVEV (reference sequence). CDR3 loop: CASSRRTGSSYNEQFF. The CDR3 DNA reads as TGTGCCAGCAGCCGCCGGACAGGCAGCTCCTACAATGAGCAGTTCTTC.

The CDR3 nucleotides read TGTGCCAGCAGCCTACAGGGATCCCTCTACGAGCAGTACTTC. Protein product: CASSLQGSLYEQYF. V usage is TRBV2 and J usage is TRBJ2-7, with D possibly TRBD1 on 6 matching bases. The germline CDR1 and CDR2 sequences are SNHLY and FYNNEI. Trimming removed 6 bases from V and 3 bases from J, with 15 bases in between. The CDR3 loop spans 14 amino acids.

This chain links TRBV5-1 with TRBJ1-1, with D tentatively TRBD1 (6 bases). The CDR3 has 18 residues. V lost 4 bases and J 0 bases, leaving 22 bases between the germline ends. Per germline, CDR1 SGHRS and CDR2 YFSETQ. In DNA form, the CDR3 reads TGCGCCAGCAGCCGTGGGGGCGGCTTATATCAAATGAACACTGAAGCTTTCTTT. Protein product: CASSRGGGLYQMNTEAFF.

V usage is TRBV4-1 and J usage is TRBJ2-3; perhaps TRBD2 as D (6 bases). V shed 4 bases and J shed 1 base, with 15 bases lying between them. The CDR3 sequence is 16 residues long. Germline V gives CDR1 MGHRA, CDR2 YSYEKL. CDR3 nucleotides: TGCGCCAGCAGCCCCGCTTTTAGCGGTGGCACAGATACGCAGTATTTT. Protein product: CASSPAFSGGTDTQYF.

This clone was observed once. The chain couples TRBV9 to TRBJ1-1; D gene uncertain. The V end was cut by 3 bases, the J end by 0 bases, with 12 bases between. CDR1 is SGDLS, CDR2 YYNGEE, per germline. The CDR3 loop spans 15 amino acids. CDR3 protein: CASSARGRLNTEAFF. The CDR3 DNA follows: TGTGCCAGCAGCGCTCGAGGGCGTTTGAACACTGAAGCTTTCTTT.

The gene calls are TRBV19 and TRBJ2-3; D gene uncertain. V lost 2 bases and J 1 base, leaving 13 bases between the germline ends. The CDR3 extends over 16 amino acids. Germline-derived CDR1 and CDR2 are LNHDA and SQIVND (reference sequence). This chain's CDR3 is CASSISILDGTDTQYF. The CDR3 bases are TGTGCCAGTAGTATAAGTATCCTAGACGGCACAGATACGCAGTATTTT.